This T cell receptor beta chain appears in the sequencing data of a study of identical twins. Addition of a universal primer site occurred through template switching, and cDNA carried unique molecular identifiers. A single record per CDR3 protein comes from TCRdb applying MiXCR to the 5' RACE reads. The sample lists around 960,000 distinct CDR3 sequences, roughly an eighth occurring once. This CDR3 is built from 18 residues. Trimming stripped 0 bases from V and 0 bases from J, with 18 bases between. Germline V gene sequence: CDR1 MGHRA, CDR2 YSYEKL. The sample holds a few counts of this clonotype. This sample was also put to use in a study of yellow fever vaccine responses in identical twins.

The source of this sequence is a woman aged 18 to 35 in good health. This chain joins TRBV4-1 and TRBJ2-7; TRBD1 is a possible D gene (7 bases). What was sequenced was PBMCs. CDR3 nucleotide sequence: TGCGCCAGCAGCCAAGAGAGAGCGGGCAGGGGGTACTCCTACGAGCAGTACTTC. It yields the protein CASSQERAGRGYSYEQYF.